The 9 T cell receptor beta chains below all came from one sample that was sequenced in a study of T cell responses to AZD1222 COVID-19 vaccine. Using immunoSEQ multiplex PCR, the repertoire was profiled, and TCRdb retains in-frame clones only, with some absent. The sample contains about 73,000 clones, approximately 89% of which appear only once. Sequenced material: peripheral blood, taken on day 0 of AZD1222 vaccination. The receptors derive from an adult in good health.

This rearrangement joins TRBV12-3 or TRBV12-4 to TRBJ2-3, with 8 nucleotides matching TRBD1. This CDR3 spans 13 amino acids. After removal of 10 bases from V and 4 bases from J, the junction contained 7 bases not matched to a gene. The CDR3 reads CATTQGASDTQYF. The CDR3 region has the DNA TGTGCCACGACCCAGGGGGCTTCAGATACGCAGTATTTT.

The chain employs TRBV28 and TRBJ1-2; no firm D call. This CDR3 is 12 amino acids long. CDR1 is MDHEN and CDR2 is SYDVKM in the germline V gene. Trimming removed 2 bases from V and 8 bases from J, with 9 bases in between. The DNA of the CDR3 is TGTGCCAGCAGTTTAGTGCGTATGGGCTACACCTTC. It yields the protein CASSLVRMGYTF.

The V call is TRBV6-2 or TRBV6-3, the J call TRBJ2-3; 13 nucleotides line up with TRBD2. The ends lost 0 bases at V and 6 bases at J; junction bases unmatched: 12. CDR1 MNHEY and CDR2 SVGEGT come from the germline V gene. CDR3 size: 19 residues. The DNA for the CDR3 is TGTGCCAGCAGTTACTCGCTCACTAGCGGGGGGGCCCTTGTGGATACGCAGTATTTT. Its translation is CASSYSLTSGGALVDTQYF.

This sequence joins TRBV29-1 and TRBJ1-6; D gene uncertain. V was trimmed by 6 bases and J by 9 bases, leaving 18 bases between them. Germline CDR1 and CDR2: SQVTM and ANQGSEA. The CDR3 length is 14 residues. The CDR3 spells CSVRVASTGSPLHF. In DNA, the CDR3 is TGCAGCGTGAGGGTGGCAAGCACGGGTTCACCCCTCCACTTT.

The V gene is TRBV18, the J gene TRBJ2-7, with 10 bases that match TRBD1. There are 13 residues in the CDR3. The V gene end was trimmed by 5 bases and the J gene end by 5 bases; junction bases not matched to a gene: 3. Per germline, CDR1 KGHSH and CDR2 LQKENI. The CDR3 sequence: CASSAGQGNEQYF. The CDR3 DNA reads as TGTGCCAGCTCAGCGGGACAGGGGAACGAGCAGTACTTC.

The CDR3 DNA follows: TGTGCCATCAGAGTAGAGGGACTAGCGGGTTCCTACGAGCAGTACTTC. Its protein is CAIRVEGLAGSYEQYF. J is TRBJ2-7 and V is TRBV10-3; 12 bases line up with TRBD2. Per germline, CDR1 ENHRY and CDR2 SYGVKD. Unmatched junction bases numbered 7, after V lost 6 bases and J lost 1 base. This CDR3 spans 16 amino acids.

This chain connects TRBV5-1 to TRBJ2-7; D unresolved. The CDR3 is 12 residues long. Trimming took off 7 bases at V and 3 bases at J, with 11 bases between the two ends. Germline CDR1 reads SGHRS; CDR2 reads YFSETQ. CDR3 DNA: TGCGCCAGCTCGAAGGACCACTACGAGCAGTACTTC. Its protein product is CASSKDHYEQYF.

The chain uses TRBV2 and TRBJ2-1; 15 bases match TRBD2. The V segment lost 2 bases and the J segment 6 bases; nucleotides outside the gene matches: 5. This CDR3 has 17 residues. Germline CDR1 and CDR2: SNHLY and FYNNEI. Here the CDR3 DNA reads TGTGCCAGCAGTGAAAGGACTAGCGGGGGGGCCCTCAATGAGCAGTTCTTC. Its protein product is CASSERTSGGALNEQFF.

As regards this clone: A read error may account for a junction end that differs from germline. The chain is built from TRBV4-1 and TRBJ2-7, with a tentative D call TRBD1 (6 bases). This CDR3 is 11 amino acids long. Germline loops: CDR1 MGHRA, CDR2 YSYEKL. CDR3 residues: CASSYDRKFHF. The CDR3 DNA follows: TGCGCCAGCAGCTACGACAGGAAATTTCACTTC.